This T cell receptor beta chain was captured by sequencing in a study of blood T cell repertoires in COVID-19. Study-wide background: T cells, B-cell-depleted T cells, or PBMCs provided the cDNA or gDNA that served as material.

The ends were cut back, 4 bases at V and 4 bases at J, with 13 bases in the middle. The CDR3 contains 14 residues. Germline CDR1 MDHEN, CDR2 SYDVKM. Source study methods: Amplified reference gene primers provided the basis for estimating nucleated cell counts. Produced via immunoSEQ multiplex PCR; TCRdb's table is partial and in-frame only. From that table come the V and J calls and clone size; the DNA was used to work out D and trimming. The sample contains 180,000 or so clones, approximately 80% of which appear only once. The sample comprised peripheral blood. The rearrangement uses TRBV28 and TRBJ2-5; D is unclear. The receptor was derived from a woman between 45 and 65 years old with active or convalescent COVID-19. As DNA, the CDR3 is TGTGCCAGCAGTTACCGAGGTGGCGTAGAGACCCAGTACTTC. Translation gives CASSYRGGVETQYF.